The clone carrying this TCR beta chain has more than one count but fewer than ten. The V end was cut by 2 bases, the J end by 6 bases, with 10 bases between. Per the germline V gene, CDR1 is MRHNA and CDR2 is SNTAGT. CDR3 length equals 14 residues. The source of the sample is a study of shared clonotypes between healthy human individuals. The data were produced by immunoSEQ multiplex PCR, yet TCRdb's version contains in-frame clones alone and is incomplete. The sample holds about 680,000 clones, about 80% seen once. This chain links TRBV6-4 with TRBJ1-4; the D is unclear. Specimen: memory CD4+ T cells sorted from blood. As for subset: CD45RA-negative fraction. The sequence derives from a woman aged 25 to 39 in good health. The CDR3 DNA follows: TGTGCCAGCAGTGACAGGGATGGCGATGAAAAACTGTTTTTT. Its translation is CASSDRDGDEKLFF.